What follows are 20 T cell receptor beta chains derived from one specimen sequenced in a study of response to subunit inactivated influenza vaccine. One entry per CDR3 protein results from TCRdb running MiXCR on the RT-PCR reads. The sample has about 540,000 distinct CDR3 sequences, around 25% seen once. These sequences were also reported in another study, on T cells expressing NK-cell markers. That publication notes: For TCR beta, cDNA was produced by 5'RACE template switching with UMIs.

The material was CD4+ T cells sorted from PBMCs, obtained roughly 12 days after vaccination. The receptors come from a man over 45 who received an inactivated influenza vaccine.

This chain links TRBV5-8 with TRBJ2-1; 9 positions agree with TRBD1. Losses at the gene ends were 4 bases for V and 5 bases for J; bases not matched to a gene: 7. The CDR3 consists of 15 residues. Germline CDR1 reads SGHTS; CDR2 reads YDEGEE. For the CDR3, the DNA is TGTGCCAGCAGCACTGGGACAGGGTCCCACAATGAGCAGTTCTTC. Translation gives CASSTGTGSHNEQFF.

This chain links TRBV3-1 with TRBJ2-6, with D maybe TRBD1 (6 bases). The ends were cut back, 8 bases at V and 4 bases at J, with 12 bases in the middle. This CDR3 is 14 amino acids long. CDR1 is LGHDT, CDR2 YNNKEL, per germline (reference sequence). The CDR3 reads CASLDRWGANVLTF. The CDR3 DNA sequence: TGTGCCAGCTTAGACAGGTGGGGGGCCAACGTCCTGACTTTC. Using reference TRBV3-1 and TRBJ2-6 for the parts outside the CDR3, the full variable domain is DTAVSQTPKYLVTQMGNDKSIKCEQNLGHDTMYWYKQDSKKFLKIMFSYNNKELIINETVPNRFSPKSPDKAHLNLHINSLELGDSAVYFCASLDRWGANVLTFGAGSRLTVL.

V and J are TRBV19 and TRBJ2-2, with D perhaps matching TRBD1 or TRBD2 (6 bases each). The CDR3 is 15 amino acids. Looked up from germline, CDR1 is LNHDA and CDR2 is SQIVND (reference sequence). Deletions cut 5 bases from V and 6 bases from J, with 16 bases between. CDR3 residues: CASSSRKGGSGELFF. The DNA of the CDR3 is TGTGCCAGTAGTTCCCGGAAGGGGGGTTCCGGGGAGCTGTTTTTT.

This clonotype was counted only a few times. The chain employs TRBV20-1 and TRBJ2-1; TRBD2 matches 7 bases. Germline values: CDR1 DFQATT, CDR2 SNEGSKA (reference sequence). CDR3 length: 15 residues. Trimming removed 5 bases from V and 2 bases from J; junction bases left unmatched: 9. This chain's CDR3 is CSAPQLATTYNEQFF. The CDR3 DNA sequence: TGCAGTGCTCCCCAACTAGCGACGACCTACAATGAGCAGTTCTTC.

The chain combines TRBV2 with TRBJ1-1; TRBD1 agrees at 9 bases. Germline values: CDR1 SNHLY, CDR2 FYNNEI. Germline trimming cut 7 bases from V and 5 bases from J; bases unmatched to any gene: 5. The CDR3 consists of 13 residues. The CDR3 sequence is CASNRGRDTEAFF. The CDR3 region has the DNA TGTGCCAGCAACAGGGGGCGCGATACTGAAGCTTTCTTT.

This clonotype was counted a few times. The CDR3 protein is CASSTGFYEQYF. CDR3 nucleotides: TGTGCCAGCAGCACAGGGTTCTACGAGCAGTACTTC. The chain links TRBV7-9 to TRBJ2-7, with TRBD1 as a possible D gene (6 bases). This CDR3 is 12 amino acids long. Germline CDR1 SEHNR, CDR2 FQNEAQ (reference sequence). V gave up 5 bases and J gave up 3 bases, with 8 bases separating them.

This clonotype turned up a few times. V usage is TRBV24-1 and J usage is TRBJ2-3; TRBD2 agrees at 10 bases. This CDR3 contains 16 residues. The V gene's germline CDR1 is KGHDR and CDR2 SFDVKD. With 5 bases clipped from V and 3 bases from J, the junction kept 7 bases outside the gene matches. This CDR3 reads CATSGSSGSSTDTQYF. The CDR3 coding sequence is TGTGCCACCAGTGGGTCTAGCGGGAGCAGTACAGATACGCAGTATTTT.

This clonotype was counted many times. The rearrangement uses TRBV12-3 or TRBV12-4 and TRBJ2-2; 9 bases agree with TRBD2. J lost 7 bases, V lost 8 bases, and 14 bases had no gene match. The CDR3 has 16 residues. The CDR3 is CASPGSSGIGIGELFF. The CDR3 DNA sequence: TGTGCCAGCCCAGGGTCTAGCGGGATTGGTATCGGGGAGCTGTTTTTT.

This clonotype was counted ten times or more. CDR3 sequence reads: CASSYGLSSGRNTGELFF. The CDR3 bases are TGTGCCAGCAGTTACGGTCTGTCTAGCGGGAGAAATACCGGGGAGCTGTTTTTT. The J gene is TRBJ2-2, the V gene TRBV6-2 or TRBV6-3; 10 nucleotides line up with TRBD2. The CDR3 length is 18 residues. J was trimmed by 5 bases and V by 2 bases; bases with no gene match: 11. Germline values: CDR1 MNHEY, CDR2 SVGEGT.

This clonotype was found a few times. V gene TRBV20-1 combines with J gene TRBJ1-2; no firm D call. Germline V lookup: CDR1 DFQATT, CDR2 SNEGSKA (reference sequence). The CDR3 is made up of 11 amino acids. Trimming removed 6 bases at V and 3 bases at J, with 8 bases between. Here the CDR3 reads CSANSDYGYTF. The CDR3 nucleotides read TGCAGTGCCAACAGCGACTATGGCTACACCTTC.

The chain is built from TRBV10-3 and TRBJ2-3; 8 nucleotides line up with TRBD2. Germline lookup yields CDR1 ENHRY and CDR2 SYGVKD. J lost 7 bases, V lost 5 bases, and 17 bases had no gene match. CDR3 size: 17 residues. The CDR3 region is CAISPGAGGPGAYTQYF. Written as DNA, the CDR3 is TGTGCCATCAGTCCTGGGGCGGGAGGCCCGGGGGCGTATACGCAGTATTTT.

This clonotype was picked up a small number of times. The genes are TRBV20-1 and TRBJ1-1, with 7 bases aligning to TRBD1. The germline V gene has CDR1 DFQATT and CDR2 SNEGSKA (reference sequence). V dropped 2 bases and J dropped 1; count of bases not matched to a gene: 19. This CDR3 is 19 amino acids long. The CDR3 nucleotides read TGCAGTGCTAGAATTAGCCCAGTCTTCGCGACAGGGCGGAACACTGAAGCTTTCTTT. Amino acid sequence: CSARISPVFATGRNTEAFF.

CDR3 in DNA: TGCAGTGCTAGAGATTTGTACGAGCGGGGCTATATAGACGAGCAGTACTTC. Its protein product is CSARDLYERGYIDEQYF. This chain connects TRBV20-1 to TRBJ2-7; TRBD2 matches 7 bases. With 0 bases clipped from V and 5 bases from J, the junction kept 16 bases outside the gene matches. Germline V gene sequence: CDR1 DFQATT, CDR2 SNEGSKA (reference sequence). The CDR3 runs 17 residues.

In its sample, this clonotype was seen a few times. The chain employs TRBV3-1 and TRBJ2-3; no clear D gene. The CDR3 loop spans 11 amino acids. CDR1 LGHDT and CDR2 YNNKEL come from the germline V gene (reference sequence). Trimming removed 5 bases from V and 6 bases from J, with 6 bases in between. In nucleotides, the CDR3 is TGTGCCAGCAGCAACTTTGATACGCAGTATTTT. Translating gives CASSNFDTQYF.

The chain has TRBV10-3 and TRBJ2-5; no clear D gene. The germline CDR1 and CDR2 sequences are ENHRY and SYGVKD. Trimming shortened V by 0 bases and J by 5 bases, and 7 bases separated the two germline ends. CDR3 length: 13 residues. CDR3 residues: CAISESLRETQYF. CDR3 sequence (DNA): TGTGCCATCAGTGAGTCCCTACGGGAGACCCAGTACTTC.

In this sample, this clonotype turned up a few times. The DNA of the CDR3 is TGCAGTGCTACCAGATCAGGACCCGTTAATCAGCCCCAGCATTTT. This sequence encodes CSATRSGPVNQPQHF. The chain employs TRBV20-1 and TRBJ1-5; no definite D call. Trimming shortened V by 4 bases and J by 4 bases, and 17 bases separated the two germline ends. The CDR3 consists of 15 residues. Germline CDR1 and CDR2: DFQATT and SNEGSKA (reference sequence).

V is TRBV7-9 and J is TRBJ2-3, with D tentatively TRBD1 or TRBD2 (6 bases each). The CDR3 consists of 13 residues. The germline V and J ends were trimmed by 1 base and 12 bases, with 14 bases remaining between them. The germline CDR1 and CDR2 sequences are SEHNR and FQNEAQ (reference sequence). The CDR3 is CASSLVSQGGQYF. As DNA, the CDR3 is TGTGCCAGCAGCTTAGTGTCACAGGGAGGACAGTATTTT.

The chain's CDR3 is CAIPNAANTGELFF. CDR3 bases: TGTGCCATCCCGAATGCCGCGAACACCGGGGAGCTGTTTTTT. The chain has TRBV10-3 and TRBJ2-2; no clear D. The germline CDR1 and CDR2 sequences are ENHRY and SYGVKD. The CDR3 covers 14 residues. The germline V and J ends were trimmed by 8 bases and 0 bases, with 10 bases remaining between them.

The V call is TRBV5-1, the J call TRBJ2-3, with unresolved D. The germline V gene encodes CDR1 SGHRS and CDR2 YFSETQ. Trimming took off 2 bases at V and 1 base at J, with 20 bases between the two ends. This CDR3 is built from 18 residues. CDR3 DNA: TGCGCCAGCAGCTTACGATCCCTCGGAGAGCGTCGCACAGATACGCAGTATTTT. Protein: CASSLRSLGERRTDTQYF.

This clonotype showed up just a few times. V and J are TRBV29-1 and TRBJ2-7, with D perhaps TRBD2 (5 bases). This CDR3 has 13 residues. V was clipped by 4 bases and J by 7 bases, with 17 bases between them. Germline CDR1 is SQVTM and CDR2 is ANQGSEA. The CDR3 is CSVGMVLDSEQYF. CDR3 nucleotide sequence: TGCAGCGTTGGGATGGTGTTGGACTCTGAGCAGTACTTC.